This T cell receptor (beta chain) originates from a study of control samples from healthy donors and cancer patients. The table came from immunoSEQ multiplex PCR; TCRdb's copy has only in-frame clones and leaves some out. Of some 150,000 clones in the sample, about 94% are singletons; the top ten hold around 6.1%. Trimming took off 3 bases at V and 7 bases at J, with 9 bases between the two ends. CDR1 is MDHEN and CDR2 is SYDVKM in the germline V gene. This CDR3 spans 12 amino acids. Sequencing was performed on blood. This sequence was found in a man in his forties in good health. The gene calls are TRBV28 and TRBJ1-2; no clear D gene. CDR3 DNA sequence: TGTGCCAGCAGTTTCCTACCCGGTGGCTACACCTTC. Residues: CASSFLPGGYTF.